These T cell receptor beta chains were read from a single sample in a study of T cells after yellow fever vaccination. TCRdb called the 5' RACE reads again in MiXCR, with one record for every CDR3 protein. The sample contains some 600,000 distinct CDR3 sequences, about 15% of which appear only once. Sequencing used PBMCs, obtained around 5 days after the first yellow fever vaccination. Receptors were obtained from a man aged 18 to 35 who received the YFV17D yellow fever vaccine. CDR3s leave out the opening cysteine and the closing phenylalanine or tryptophan. The D gene is left open where the match is weak.

cdr3_aa v_call d_call cdr3_length
ASRGALGAYNEQF TRBV2 - 13
ASSLAGSRLAEKLF TRBV7-2 - 14
ASSIDTYGYT TRBV19 - 10
ASSFSGGGTQY TRBV12-3/TRBV12-4 TRBD2 11
ASSQEGDNQPQH TRBV3-1 - 12
ASSSTGAGTDTQY TRBV7-6 TRBD1 13
APRGTSPETQY TRBV2 TRBD2 11
ASSYPGDPRTQY TRBV6-5 - 12
ASSQANRGLYEQY TRBV12-3/TRBV12-4 - 13
ASSILPGQGSNQPQH TRBV19 TRBD1 15
ASGSQRGGYNEQF TRBV12-5 - 13
ASTPSGYTDTQY TRBV19 TRBD2 12
ASSFYGDTQY TRBV7-3 - 10
ASSQASGDTEAF TRBV12-3/TRBV12-4 - 12
ASSQEGDTYQETQY TRBV4-3 - 14
ASRQFRGVGYEQY TRBV11-2 - 13
ASRTGLLTYQETQY TRBV6-1 - 14
ASTSQETQY TRBV12-3/TRBV12-4 - 9
ASSHPRVTENTIY TRBV3-1 - 13
ASSYLNQPQH TRBV6-6 - 10
ASRVAGQETQY TRBV27 TRBD2 11
ASSQEGGEYGYT TRBV4-2 - 12
SVEDYPYRELF TRBV29-1 - 11
ASSVDGTSGELF TRBV6-1 - 12
ASSYGGGTSTDTQY TRBV6-2/TRBV6-3 TRBD2 14
SVGPLRNTEAF TRBV29-1 - 11
ASGPFVGAYEQY TRBV21-1 - 12
ASSLVLVGPNTEAF TRBV7-9 - 14
ASSQDFLAGESLSYNEQF TRBV4-1 TRBD2 18
ASRGTSGDYNEQF TRBV5-4 TRBD2 13
ASSYEGTNQETQY TRBV6-5 - 13
ASGLGSGTSPTDTQY TRBV12-5 TRBD2 15
ASSQAKVNTEAF TRBV3-1 - 12
ASSLLAGAGELF TRBV28 - 12
ASSFEGGPRNEQF TRBV12-3/TRBV12-4 - 13
ASSMPSGNTIY TRBV5-4 - 11
SSGQGSNEQF TRBV29-1 TRBD1 10
ASSFWTQETQY TRBV7-9 - 11
AVWRGEVGANYGYT TRBV6-1 - 14
ASSPRVDRAGELF TRBV5-1 TRBD1 13
ASSFGSVGLAGIHEQF TRBV27 TRBD2 16
SARDLRSNQPQH TRBV20-1 - 12
ASSLVTLRTGPYEQY TRBV7-9 TRBD1 15
ASSFGQGAGANVLT TRBV27 TRBD1 14
ASSYSPLRDRGPLNTGELF TRBV6-9 TRBD1 19
ASSQGGQGVDDEQF TRBV3-1 TRBD1 14